This TCR beta chain is from a study of CD8 T cells in ankylosing spondylitis. Study-wide results and caveats: A TCR beta motif of under ten highly homologous variants appeared characteristic of ankylosing spondylitis blood.

As concerns this clonotype: Its antigen remains unknown.

A single record per CDR3 protein comes from TCRdb applying MiXCR to the 5' RACE reads. The sample carries approximately 400,000 distinct CDR3 sequences, 17% recorded once. The germline V gene has CDR1 MGHDK and CDR2 SYGVNS. V was trimmed by 7 bases and J by 2 bases, leaving 6 bases between them. The CDR3 is made up of 13 amino acids. This sequence was found in a male donor with ankylosing spondylitis. V gene TRBV25-1 combines with J gene TRBJ1-6; D is unclear. Sequences were obtained from blood, either unsorted or a sorted T cell fraction (not recorded which). CDR3 DNA: TGTGCCAGCACACAGACCTATAATTCACCCCTCCACTTT. This gives the protein CASTQTYNSPLHF.